This T cell receptor (beta chain) comes out of a study of control samples from healthy donors and cancer patients. CDR1 is SGHRS and CDR2 is YFSETQ in the germline V gene. The CDR3 has 16 residues. The V segment lost 4 bases and the J segment 7 bases; nucleotides outside the gene matches: 10. Libraries were prepared by immunoSEQ multiplex PCR; TCRdb keeps only in-frame clonotypes and omits some of them. This table holds approximately 70,000 clones, approximately 84% found once. The V gene is TRBV5-1, the J gene TRBJ2-1; 11 positions agree with TRBD2. The TCR was taken from a man aged 45 to 65 in good health. The sequencing input was blood. The CDR3 bases are TGCGCCAGCAGCCCGCCGACTAGCGGGGTCTCTAATGAGCAGTTCTTC. It translates to CASSPPTSGVSNEQFF.